The clone carrying this TCR beta chain was picked up a small number of times. Its antigen remains unknown. Possible read error: a much larger clone is one base away. Quantitative 5'-RACE was performed with molecular barcodes, and it yielded the TCR beta libraries. Each CDR3 protein is one row after TCRdb ran MiXCR on the 5' RACE reads. The table has around 90,000 distinct CDR3 sequences, approximately 30% seen once. These data are taken from a study of CD8 T cells in ankylosing spondylitis. Germline V lookup: CDR1 KGHDR, CDR2 SFDVKD. The length of the CDR3 is 13 residues. V was clipped by 1 base and J by 2 bases, with 3 bases between them. The study's findings and limits: Reportedly, matched ankylosing spondylitis synovial fluid was significantly enriched for disease-linked clones.

Specimen: blood, either unsorted or a sorted T cell fraction (not recorded which). This TCR came from a male donor with ankylosing spondylitis or in good health (not recorded which). The chain couples TRBV24-1 to TRBJ2-3; no firm D call. The CDR3 spells CATSDFNTDTQYF. The CDR3 DNA reads TGTGCCACCAGTGATTTCAACACAGATACGCAGTATTTT.